This T cell receptor (beta chain) was sequenced during a study of metastatic and nonmetastatic thyroid tumors. The entire patient cohort was treatment-naive prior to thyroid surgery. The CDR3 has 14 amino acids. V gave up 6 bases and J gave up 3 bases; unmatched junction bases: 4. In its sample, this clone was seen many times. Its antigen is currently unknown. How the authors handled the data: CDR3 differences across clinicopathological groups were used to build a distant-metastasis classifier for papillary thyroid cancer. TCRdb reanalyzed the PCR reads with MiXCR. What appears here as the V and J calls and clone size reflects TCRdb's work, not the paper's. Among some 30,000 clones listed, 7% to 9% were seen once. Study-wide results and caveats: Within blood and tumor, benign nodules reportedly had significantly lower TCR beta diversity than malignant thyroid tumors did.

The material sequenced was blood. The receptor was derived from a female donor with papillary thyroid cancer or a benign thyroid nodule (not recorded which). Some clones in this sample may be carry-over from other donors' samples. The rearrangement uses TRBV12-3 or TRBV12-4 and TRBJ2-7; TRBD2 matches at 11 bases. DNA of the CDR3: TGTGCCAGCAGCCGACTAGCGGGAAGCTACGAGCAGTACTTC. This translates into CASSRLAGSYEQYF.